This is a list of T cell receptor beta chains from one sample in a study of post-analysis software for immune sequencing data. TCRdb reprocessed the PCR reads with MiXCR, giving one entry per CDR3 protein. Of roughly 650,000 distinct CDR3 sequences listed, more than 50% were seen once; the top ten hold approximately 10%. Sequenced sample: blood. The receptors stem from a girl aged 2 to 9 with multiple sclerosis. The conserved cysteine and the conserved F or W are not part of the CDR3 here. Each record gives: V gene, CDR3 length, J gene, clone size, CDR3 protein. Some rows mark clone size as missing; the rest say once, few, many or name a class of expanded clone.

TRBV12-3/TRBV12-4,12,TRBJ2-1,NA,ASSTRTSYNEQF
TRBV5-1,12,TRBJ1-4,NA,ASRSAATNEKLF
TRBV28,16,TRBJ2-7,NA,ASRLTGLAGGAIYEQY
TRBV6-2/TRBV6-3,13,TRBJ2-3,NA,ASSGGRGGSDTQY
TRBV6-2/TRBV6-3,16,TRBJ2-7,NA,ASRARSLAPSRYYEQY
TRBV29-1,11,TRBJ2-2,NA,SVEAFGNGELF
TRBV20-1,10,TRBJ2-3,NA,SGRGNTDTQY
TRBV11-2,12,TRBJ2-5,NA,ASEDLTGSETQY
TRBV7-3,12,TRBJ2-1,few,ASSLLPKGNEQF
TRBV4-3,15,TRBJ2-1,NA,ASSQDPPGGIYNEQF
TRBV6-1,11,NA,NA,ASTDRGDGTQY
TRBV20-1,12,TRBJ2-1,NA,SAGLAGGYNEQF
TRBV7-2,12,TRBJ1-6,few,ASSLTQLNSPLH
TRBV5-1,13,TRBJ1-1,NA,ASSLGWGGDTEAF
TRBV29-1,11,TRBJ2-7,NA,SVSSGRGNEQY
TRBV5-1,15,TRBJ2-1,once,ASSSQPPGLSKNEQF
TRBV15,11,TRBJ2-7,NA,ATSRDPAGKQY
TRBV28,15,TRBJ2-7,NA,ASSLLGARAGRYEQY
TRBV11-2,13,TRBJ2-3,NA,ASSLGAPSTDTQY
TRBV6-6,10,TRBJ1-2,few,ASTPIGDGYT
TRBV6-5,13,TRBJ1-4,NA,ASRASIATNEKLF
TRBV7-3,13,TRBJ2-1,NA,ASSLSPGGVFEQF
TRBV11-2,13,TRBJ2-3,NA,ASKFRGGSTDTQY
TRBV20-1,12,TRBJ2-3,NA,SALGGAGKDTQY
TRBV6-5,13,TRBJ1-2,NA,ASSYSTDIRTGYT
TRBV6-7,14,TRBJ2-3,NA,ASSLGGTSYPDTQY
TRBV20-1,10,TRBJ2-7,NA,SANGGDYEQY
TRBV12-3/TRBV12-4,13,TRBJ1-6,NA,ASSPMDRGHSPLH
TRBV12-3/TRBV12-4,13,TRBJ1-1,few,ASRQWETTNTEAF
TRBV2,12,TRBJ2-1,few,ASSEGHWDNEQF
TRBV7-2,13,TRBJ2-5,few,ASSLAASGGETQY
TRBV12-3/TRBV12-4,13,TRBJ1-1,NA,ASSYPDRGGTEAF
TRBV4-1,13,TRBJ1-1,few,ASSQVGYSNTEAF
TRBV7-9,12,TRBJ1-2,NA,ASSFLDRGDGYT
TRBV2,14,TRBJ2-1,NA,ASSGAGTGAYNEQF
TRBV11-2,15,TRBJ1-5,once,ASSLDRGRAINQPQH
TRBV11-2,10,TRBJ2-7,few,ASRPGVYEQY
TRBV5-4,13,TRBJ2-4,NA,ASSLSGRMVNIQY
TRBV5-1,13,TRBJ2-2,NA,ASSVSPEEAGELF
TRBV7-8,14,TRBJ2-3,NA,ASSSMTSGPTDTQY
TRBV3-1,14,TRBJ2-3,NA,ASSFLAGGYTDTQY
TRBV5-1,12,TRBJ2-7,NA,ASSQTALSYEQY
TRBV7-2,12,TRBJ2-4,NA,ASSPRRMKNIQY
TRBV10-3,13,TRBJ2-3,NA,AISEAGGGTDTQY
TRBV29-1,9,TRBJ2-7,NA,SVRDAYEQY
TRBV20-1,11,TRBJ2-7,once,SARDPFNYEQY